The T cell receptor beta chain described here comes from a study of blood T cell repertoires in COVID-19. Sequencing used immunoSEQ multiplex PCR; TCRdb keeps in-frame clones, though not all of them. The repertoire consists of approximately 89,000 clones, with approximately 86% occurring once and the leading ten covering 12%. Sequencing input: peripheral blood. The source of this sequence is a woman in her seventies with active or convalescent COVID-19.

The CDR3 here is CASSWTGGGTEAFF. The CDR3 region has the DNA TGTGCCAGCAGCTGGACAGGGGGTGGGACTGAAGCTTTCTTT. The genes are TRBV5-6 and TRBJ1-1; 10 positions match TRBD1. Trimming cost V 3 bases and J 5 bases; bases outside gene matches: 4. CDR1 is SGHDT and CDR2 is YYEEEE in the germline V gene. CDR3 size: 14 residues.